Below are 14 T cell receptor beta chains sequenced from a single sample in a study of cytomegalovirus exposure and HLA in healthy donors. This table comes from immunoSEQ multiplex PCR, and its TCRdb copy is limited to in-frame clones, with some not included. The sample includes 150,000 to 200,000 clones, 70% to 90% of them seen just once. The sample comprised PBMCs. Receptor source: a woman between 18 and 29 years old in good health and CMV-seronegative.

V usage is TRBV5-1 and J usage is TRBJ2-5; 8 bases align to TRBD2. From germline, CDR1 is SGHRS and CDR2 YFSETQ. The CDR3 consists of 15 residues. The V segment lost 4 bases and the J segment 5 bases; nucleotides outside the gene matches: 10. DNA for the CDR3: TGCGCCAGCAGCATCCGGGGGGGACCGCAGGAGACCCAGTACTTC. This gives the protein CASSIRGGPQETQYF.

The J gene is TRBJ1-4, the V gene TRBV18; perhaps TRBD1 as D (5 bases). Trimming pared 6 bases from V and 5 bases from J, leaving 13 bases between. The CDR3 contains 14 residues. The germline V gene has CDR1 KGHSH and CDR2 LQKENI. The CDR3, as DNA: TGTGCCAGCTCTCCCTCAGGGTTCAATGAAAAACTGTTTTTT. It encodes CASSPSGFNEKLFF.

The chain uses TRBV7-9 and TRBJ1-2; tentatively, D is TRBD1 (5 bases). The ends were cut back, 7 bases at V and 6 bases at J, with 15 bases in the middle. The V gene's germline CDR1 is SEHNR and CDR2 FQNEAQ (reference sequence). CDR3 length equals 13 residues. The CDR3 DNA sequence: TGTGCCAGCACTCCCCAGGGACTGGATGGCTACACCTTC. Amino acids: CASTPQGLDGYTF.

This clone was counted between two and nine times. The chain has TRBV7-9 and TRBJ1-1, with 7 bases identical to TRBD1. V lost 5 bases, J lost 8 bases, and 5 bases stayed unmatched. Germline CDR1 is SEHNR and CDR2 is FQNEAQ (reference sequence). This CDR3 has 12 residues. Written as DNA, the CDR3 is TGTGCCAGCAGCAAGGAGGACAGGGAAGCTTTCTTT. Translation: CASSKEDREAFF.

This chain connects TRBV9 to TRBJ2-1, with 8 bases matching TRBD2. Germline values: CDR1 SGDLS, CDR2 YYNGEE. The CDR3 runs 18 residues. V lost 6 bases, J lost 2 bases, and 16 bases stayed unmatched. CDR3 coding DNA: TGTGCCAGCAATACGAAAGCGGGAGTCAGAAGCCCCTACAATGAGCAGTTCTTC. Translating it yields CASNTKAGVRSPYNEQFF.

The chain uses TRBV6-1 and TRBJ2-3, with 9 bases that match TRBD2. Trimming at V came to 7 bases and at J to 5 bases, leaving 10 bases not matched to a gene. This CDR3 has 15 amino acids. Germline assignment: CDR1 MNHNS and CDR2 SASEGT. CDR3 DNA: TGTGCCAGCATCCCCATAGCGGGAGTAGGAGATACGCAGTATTTT. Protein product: CASIPIAGVGDTQYF.

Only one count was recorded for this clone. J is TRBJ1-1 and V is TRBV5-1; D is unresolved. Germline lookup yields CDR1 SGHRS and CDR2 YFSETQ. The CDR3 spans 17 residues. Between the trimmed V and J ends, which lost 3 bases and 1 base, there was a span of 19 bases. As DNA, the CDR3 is TGCGCCAGCAGCTCCACCCCGCCTGGTTCAGGGAACACTGAAGCTTTCTTT. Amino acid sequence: CASSSTPPGSGNTEAFF.

CDR3 loop: CASSGETYNSPLHF. In nucleotides, the CDR3 is TGTGCCAGCAGTGGGGAGACCTATAATTCACCCCTCCACTTT. The V call is TRBV2, the J call TRBJ1-6, with no clear D. Per the germline V gene, CDR1 is SNHLY and CDR2 is FYNNEI. The V gene lost 4 bases and the J gene lost 2 bases, with 6 bases spanning the gap. The CDR3 has 14 amino acids.

The CDR3 loop is CASSDGGGNQPQHF. The CDR3 DNA is TGTGCCAGCAGTGACGGGGGTGGCAATCAGCCCCAGCATTTT. V and J are TRBV6-1 and TRBJ1-5, with D possibly matching TRBD1 (5 bases). This CDR3 is 14 amino acids long. Trimming pared 3 bases from V and 2 bases from J, leaving 8 bases between. CDR1 is MNHNS and CDR2 is SASEGT in the germline V gene.

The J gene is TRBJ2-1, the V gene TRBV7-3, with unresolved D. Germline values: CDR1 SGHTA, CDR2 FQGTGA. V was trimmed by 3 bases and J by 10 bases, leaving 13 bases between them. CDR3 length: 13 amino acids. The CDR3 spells CASSFSLSGEQFF. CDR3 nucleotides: TGTGCCAGCAGCTTCTCCCTCTCCGGGGAGCAGTTCTTC. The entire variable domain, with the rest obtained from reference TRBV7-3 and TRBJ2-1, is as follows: GAGVSQTPSNKVTEKGKYVELRCDPISGHTALYWYRQSLGQGPEFLIYFQGTGAADDSGLPNDRFFAVRPEGSVSTLKIQRTERGDSAVYLCASSFSLSGEQFFGPGTRLTVL.

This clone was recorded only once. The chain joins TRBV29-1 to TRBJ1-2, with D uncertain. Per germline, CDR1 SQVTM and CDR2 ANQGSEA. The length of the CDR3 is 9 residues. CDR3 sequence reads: CSINYGYTF. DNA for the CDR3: TGCAGTATTAACTATGGCTACACCTTC.

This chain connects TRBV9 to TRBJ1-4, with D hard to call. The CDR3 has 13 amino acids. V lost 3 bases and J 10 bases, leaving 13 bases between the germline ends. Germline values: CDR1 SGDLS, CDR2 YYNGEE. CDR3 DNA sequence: TGTGCCAGCAGCGCAGAGCCTGCGGGAAAACTGTTTTTT. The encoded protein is CASSAEPAGKLFF.

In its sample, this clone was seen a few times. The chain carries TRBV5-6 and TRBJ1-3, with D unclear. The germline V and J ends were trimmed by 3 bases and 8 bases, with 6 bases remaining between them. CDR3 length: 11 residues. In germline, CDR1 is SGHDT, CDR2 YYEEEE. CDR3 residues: CASSWEDTIYF. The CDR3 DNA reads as TGTGCCAGCAGCTGGGAGGACACCATATATTTT. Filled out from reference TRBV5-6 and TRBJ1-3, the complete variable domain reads DAGVTQSPTHLIKTRGQQVTLRCSPKSGHDTVSWYQQALGQGPQFIFQYYEEEERQRGNFPDRFSGHQFPNYSSELNVNALLLGDSALYLCASSWEDTIYFGEGSWLTVV.

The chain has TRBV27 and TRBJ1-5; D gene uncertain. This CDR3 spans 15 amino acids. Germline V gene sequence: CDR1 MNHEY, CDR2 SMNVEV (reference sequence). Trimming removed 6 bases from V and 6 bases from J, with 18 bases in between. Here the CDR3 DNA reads TGTGCCAGCAGCCCCTACCGAAGTGGAGGTCAGCCCCAGCATTTT. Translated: CASSPYRSGGQPQHF.